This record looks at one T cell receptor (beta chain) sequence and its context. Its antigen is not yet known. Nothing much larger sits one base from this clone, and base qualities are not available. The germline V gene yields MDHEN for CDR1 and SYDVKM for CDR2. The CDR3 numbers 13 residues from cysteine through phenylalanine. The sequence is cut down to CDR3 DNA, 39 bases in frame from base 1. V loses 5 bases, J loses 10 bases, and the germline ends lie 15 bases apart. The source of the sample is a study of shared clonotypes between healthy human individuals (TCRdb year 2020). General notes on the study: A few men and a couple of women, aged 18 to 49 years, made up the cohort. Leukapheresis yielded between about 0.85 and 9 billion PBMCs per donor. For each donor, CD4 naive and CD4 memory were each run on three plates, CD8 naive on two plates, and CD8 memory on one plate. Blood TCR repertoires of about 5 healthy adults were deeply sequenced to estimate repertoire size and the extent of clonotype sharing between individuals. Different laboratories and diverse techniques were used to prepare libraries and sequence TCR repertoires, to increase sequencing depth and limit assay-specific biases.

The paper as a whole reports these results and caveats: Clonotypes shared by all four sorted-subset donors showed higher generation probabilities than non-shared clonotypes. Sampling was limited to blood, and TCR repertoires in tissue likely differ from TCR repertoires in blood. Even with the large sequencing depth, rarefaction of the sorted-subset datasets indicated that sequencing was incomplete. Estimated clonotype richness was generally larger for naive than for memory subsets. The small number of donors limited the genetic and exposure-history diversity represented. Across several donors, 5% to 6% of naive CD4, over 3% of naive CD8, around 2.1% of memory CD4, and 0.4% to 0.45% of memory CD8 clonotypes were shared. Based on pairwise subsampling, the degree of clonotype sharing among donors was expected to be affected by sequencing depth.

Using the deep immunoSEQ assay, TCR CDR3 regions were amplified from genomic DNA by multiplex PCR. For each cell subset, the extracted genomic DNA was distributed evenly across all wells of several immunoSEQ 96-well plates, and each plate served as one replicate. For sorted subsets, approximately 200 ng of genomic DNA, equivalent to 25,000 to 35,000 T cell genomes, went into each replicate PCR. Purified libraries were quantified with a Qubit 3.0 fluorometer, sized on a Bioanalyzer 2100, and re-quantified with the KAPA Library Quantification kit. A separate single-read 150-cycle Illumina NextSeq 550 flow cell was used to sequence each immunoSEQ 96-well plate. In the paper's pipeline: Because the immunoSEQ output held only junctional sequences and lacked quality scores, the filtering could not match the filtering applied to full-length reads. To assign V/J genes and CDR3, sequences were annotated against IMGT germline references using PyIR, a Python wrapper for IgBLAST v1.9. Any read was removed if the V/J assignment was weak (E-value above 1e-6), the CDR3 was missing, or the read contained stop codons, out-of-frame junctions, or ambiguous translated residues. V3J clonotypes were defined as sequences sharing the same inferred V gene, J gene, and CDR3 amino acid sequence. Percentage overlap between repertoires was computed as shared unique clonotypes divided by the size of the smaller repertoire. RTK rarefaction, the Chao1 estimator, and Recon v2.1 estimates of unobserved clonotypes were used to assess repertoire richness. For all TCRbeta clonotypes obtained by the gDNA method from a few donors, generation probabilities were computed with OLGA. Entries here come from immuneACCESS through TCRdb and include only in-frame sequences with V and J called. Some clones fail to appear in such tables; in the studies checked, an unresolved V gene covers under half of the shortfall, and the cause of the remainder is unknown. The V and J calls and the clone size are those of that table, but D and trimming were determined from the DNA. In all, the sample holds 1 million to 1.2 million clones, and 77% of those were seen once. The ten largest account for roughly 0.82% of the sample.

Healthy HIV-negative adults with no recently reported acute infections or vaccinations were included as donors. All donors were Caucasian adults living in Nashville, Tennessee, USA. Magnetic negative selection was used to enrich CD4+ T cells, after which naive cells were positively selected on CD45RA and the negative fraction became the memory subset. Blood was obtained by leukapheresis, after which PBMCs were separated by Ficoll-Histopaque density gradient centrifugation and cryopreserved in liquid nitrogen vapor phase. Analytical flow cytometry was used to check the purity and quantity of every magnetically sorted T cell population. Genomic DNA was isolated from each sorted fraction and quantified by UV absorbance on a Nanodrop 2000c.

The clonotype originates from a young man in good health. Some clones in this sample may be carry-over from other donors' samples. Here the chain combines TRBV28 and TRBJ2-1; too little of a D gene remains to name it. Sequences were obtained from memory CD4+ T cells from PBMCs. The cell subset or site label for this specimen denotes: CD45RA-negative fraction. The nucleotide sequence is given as TGTGCCAGCAGTCTCGGACGGCCCCAAGAGCAGTTCTTC. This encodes CASSLGRPQEQFF.